This T cell receptor beta chain was documented in a study of OX40 agonist ivuxolimab in advanced cancers. Study-wide context: The patients received ivuxolimab by intravenous route every 2 weeks at 0.01 to 10 mg/kg. Study-wide findings and caveats: Nonresponders included some who also had low normalized T-cell clonal expansion. Expansion of clones was among the lowest in partial responders at 0.1-3.0 mg/kg.

Turning to this clone: The antigen is not known.

Excluded were patients having autoimmune disease history or systemic immunosuppression. Data came from immunoSEQ multiplex PCR; TCRdb stores just in-frame clones and leaves some out. The sample includes roughly 80,000 clones, 86% of them seen just once. V was clipped by 4 bases and J by 7 bases; unmatched bases: 7. Per germline, CDR1 SEHNR and CDR2 FQNEAQ (reference sequence). This CDR3 region has 15 residues. The input for sequencing was CD4+ or CD8+ T cells sorted from blood, taken in a trial of the OX40 agonist ivuxolimab. The gene calls are TRBV7-9 and TRBJ1-6; TRBD1 aligns across 7 bases. The TCR comes from an adult with an advanced solid tumor such as melanoma, head and neck, liver or kidney cancer. The CDR3: CASSSPGTANSPLHF. In DNA, the CDR3 is TGTGCCAGCAGCTCCCCCGGGACAGCGAATTCACCCCTCCACTTT.